The text below deals with one TCR beta chain. The CDR3 sequence is 15 residues long. Germline values: CDR1 LGHNT, CDR2 FRNRAP. Trimming removed 7 bases from V and 4 bases from J; junction bases left unmatched: 12. The repertoire was sequenced with immunoSEQ multiplex PCR; TCRdb's copy has only in-frame clones and lacks some. The data hold some 240,000 clones, with around 87% observed a single time. The data were taken from a study of blood T cell repertoires in COVID-19. The wider study: The origin of the acute and convalescent COVID-19 samples was the United States, Italy and Spain.

V is TRBV12-5 and J is TRBJ1-1, with 7 bases aligning to TRBD1. Sequencing was performed on peripheral blood. The sequence was collected from a woman aged 55-70 years with COVID-19, enrolled during active disease. Here the CDR3 reads CASAYGIGQATEAFF. The CDR3 region has the DNA TGTGCTAGTGCTTACGGGATTGGACAGGCCACTGAAGCTTTCTTT.